A selection of T cell receptor beta chains follows, all from one sample in a study of regulatory T cells in long-lasting Graves disease. In TCRdb, the multiplex PCR reads were re-called with MiXCR into one record per CDR3 protein. Of 440,000 or so distinct CDR3 sequences listed, about 15% are singletons. These data also featured in a second study, about T cells in Graves' hyperthyroidism and ophthalmopathy.

The sequencing used peripheral blood mononuclear cells (PBMCs), collected at new diagnosis, from a patient treated with antithyroid drugs. These receptor sequences come from a woman younger than 45 with Graves disease. Both conserved end residues are part of each CDR3. The D gene is left open where the match is weak. Some rows mark clone size as missing; the rest say once, few, many or name a class of expanded clone.

abundance: many
j_gene: TRBJ2-1
v_gene: TRBV11-2
d_gene: NA
CDR3nt: TGTGCCAGCAGCTTAGGATGGGTAGCGAACAATGAGCAGTTCTTC
CDR3aa: CASSLGWVANNEQFF

abundance: NA
j_gene: TRBJ2-5
v_gene: TRBV7-3
d_gene: TRBD1
CDR3nt: TGTGCCAGCAGCTTAGGGGCAGGGGGCGGAGGGACCCAGTACTTC
CDR3aa: CASSLGAGGGGTQYF

abundance: NA
j_gene: TRBJ2-7
v_gene: TRBV12-3/TRBV12-4
d_gene: TRBD2
CDR3nt: TGTGCCAGCAGCCCCCGACTAGCGGGAGAAAGTGAGCAGTACTTC
CDR3aa: CASSPRLAGESEQYF

abundance: few
j_gene: TRBJ1-3
v_gene: TRBV7-8
d_gene: NA
CDR3nt: TGTGCCAGCAGCTTAACAGGGAGCTTCTTCTTCCCCGACACCATATATTTT
CDR3aa: CASSLTGSFFFPDTIYF

abundance: many
j_gene: TRBJ2-5
v_gene: TRBV3-1
d_gene: TRBD2
CDR3nt: TGTGCCAGCAGCCAGGTAGCGGGAGCGAAGGGGGAGACCCAGTACTTC
CDR3aa: CASSQVAGAKGETQYF

abundance: NA
j_gene: TRBJ2-1
v_gene: TRBV7-2
d_gene: TRBD1
CDR3nt: TGTGCCAGCAGCTTACTGACAGGGGTCGCCTACAATGAGCAGTTCTTC
CDR3aa: CASSLLTGVAYNEQFF

abundance: few
j_gene: TRBJ2-3
v_gene: TRBV20-1
d_gene: TRBD1
CDR3nt: TGCAGTGCCCTATCGGGACAGGGTTTACTAGCGCAGTATTTT
CDR3aa: CSALSGQGLLAQYF

abundance: NA
j_gene: TRBJ1-2
v_gene: TRBV15
d_gene: NA
CDR3nt: TGTGCCACCAGCAGAGATGGGGCCTCCTATGGCTACACCTTC
CDR3aa: CATSRDGASYGYTF

abundance: many
j_gene: TRBJ1-2
v_gene: TRBV7-9
d_gene: NA
CDR3nt: TGTGCCAGCAGCTTAGGAGGCGGCACTAACTATGGCTACACCTTC
CDR3aa: CASSLGGGTNYGYTF

abundance: few
j_gene: TRBJ2-2
v_gene: TRBV5-1
d_gene: TRBD1
CDR3nt: TGCGCCAGCAGTTATACAGGGGCGGGCACCGGGGAGCTGTTTTTT
CDR3aa: CASSYTGAGTGELFF

abundance: few
j_gene: TRBJ2-5
v_gene: TRBV6-1
d_gene: NA
CDR3nt: TGTGCCAGCAGTGAAAGAGACTGGTCGTTGACCCAGTACTTC
CDR3aa: CASSERDWSLTQYF

abundance: few
j_gene: TRBJ2-5
v_gene: TRBV5-4
d_gene: NA
CDR3nt: TGTGCCAGCAGCCGAGGTTTAGCGGTGAGGGAGACCCAGTACTTC
CDR3aa: CASSRGLAVRETQYF